The text below deals with one T cell receptor beta chain. No antigen is known for it. The sample originates from a study of shared clonotypes between healthy human individuals. The overall study: CD8 memory received one plate per donor, CD8 naive two, CD4 memory three and CD4 naive three.

Study-wide results and limits: Specimens sampled were limited to blood, with tissue repertoires likely differing. For sorted subsets, rarefaction showed incomplete sequencing despite large depth.

Assay runs were performed at deep level. Sequenced by immunoSEQ multiplex PCR; TCRdb stores in-frame clones only, minus some. The data show around 2.5 million clones, 93% seen once. Material: naive CD4+ T cells from PBMCs. Subset here: CD45RA+ positively selected. This clonotype was obtained from a man younger than 35 in good health. Some clones in this sample may be carry-over from other donors' samples.

The CDR3 nucleotides are TGTGCCAGCAGCCCCCACGGGGGGGTCACTGAAGCTTTCTTT. This gives the protein CASSPHGGVTEAFF. The chain recombines TRBV11-1 with TRBJ1-1; weak D call: TRBD1 (5 bases). V gave up 5 bases and J gave up 4 bases, with 14 bases separating them. This CDR3 region has 14 residues. Germline V lookup: CDR1 SGHAT, CDR2 FQDESV (reference sequence). Full variable domain (remainder filled in from reference TRBV11-1 and TRBJ1-1): EAEVAQSPRYKITEKSQAVAFWCDPISGHATLYWYRQILGQGPELLVQFQDESVVDDSQLPKDRFSAERLKGVDSTLKIQPAELGDSAMYLCASSPHGGVTEAFFGQGTRLTVV.